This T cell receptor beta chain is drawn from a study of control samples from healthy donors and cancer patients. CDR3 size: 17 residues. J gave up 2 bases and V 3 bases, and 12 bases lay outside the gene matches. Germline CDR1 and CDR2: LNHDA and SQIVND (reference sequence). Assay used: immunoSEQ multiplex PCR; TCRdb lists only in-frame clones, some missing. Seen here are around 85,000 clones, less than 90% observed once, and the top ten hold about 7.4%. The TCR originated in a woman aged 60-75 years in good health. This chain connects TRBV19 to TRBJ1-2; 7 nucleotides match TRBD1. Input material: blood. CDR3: CASSMTGHTLRNYGYTF. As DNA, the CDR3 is TGTGCCAGTAGTATGACAGGGCACACACTACGGAACTATGGCTACACCTTC.